The rows below give T cell receptor beta chains drawn from one sample of a study of cytomegalovirus exposure and HLA in healthy donors. Here immunoSEQ multiplex PCR was the method, and the copy in TCRdb shows in-frame clones only, minus some. The table includes 95,000 to 150,000 clones, under 80% detected once. Sequenced material: PBMCs. The origin of the receptors is a woman in her sixties or seventies in good health and CMV-seropositive. The conserved cysteine and the conserved F or W are not part of the CDR3 here. The order of the fields is clone size, V gene, CDR3 protein. Clone size is shown for a subset of rows, as once, few, many or a class of expanded clone.

clone size: once
V gene: TRBV15
CDR3 protein: ATQTSGGETQY

clone size: NA
V gene: TRBV4-3
CDR3 protein: ASSQSGLAGGQKF

clone size: NA
V gene: TRBV19
CDR3 protein: ASSMMRDMNTEAF

clone size: NA
V gene: TRBV6-5
CDR3 protein: ASSSGTGFGYT

clone size: NA
V gene: TRBV6-4
CDR3 protein: ASSESQGAVQF

clone size: NA
V gene: TRBV29-1
CDR3 protein: SVEGPGGFYEQY

clone size: once
V gene: TRBV13
CDR3 protein: ASSNRLAGGRLGVNEQF

clone size: NA
V gene: TRBV12-5
CDR3 protein: ASGLGTGLNQPQH

clone size: NA
V gene: TRBV5-1
CDR3 protein: ASSLTGGPVGETQY

clone size: NA
V gene: TRBV5-4
CDR3 protein: ASSTRLAGAGTDTQY

clone size: NA
V gene: TRBV29-1
CDR3 protein: SVGISVNTEAF

clone size: NA
V gene: TRBV5-1
CDR3 protein: ASSLAPGTGGQNYGYT

clone size: few
V gene: TRBV29-1
CDR3 protein: SAVLVGRGNTEAF

clone size: NA
V gene: TRBV7-9
CDR3 protein: ASSLGQGNYEQY

clone size: NA
V gene: TRBV29-1
CDR3 protein: SVTGGYEQY

clone size: NA
V gene: TRBV10-3
CDR3 protein: AISDTGTVSGNTIY

clone size: few
V gene: TRBV5-1
CDR3 protein: ASSLTQRTSGSTDTQY

clone size: few
V gene: TRBV11-2
CDR3 protein: ASSSTLGLPSTDTQY

clone size: NA
V gene: TRBV29-1
CDR3 protein: SVDRVSSNYGYT

clone size: NA
V gene: TRBV9
CDR3 protein: ASSARDREYYGYT

clone size: NA
V gene: TRBV5-6
CDR3 protein: ASSTGTGWIEDGYT

clone size: few
V gene: TRBV21-1
CDR3 protein: ASSKGCFYSNQPQH

clone size: NA
V gene: TRBV5-1
CDR3 protein: ASSLVVPTYEQY

clone size: NA
V gene: TRBV4-2
CDR3 protein: ASSGGGSYEQY

clone size: medium-sized
V gene: TRBV4-3
CDR3 protein: ASSLKMGDTSYEQY

clone size: NA
V gene: TRBV7-2
CDR3 protein: ASSSKGLAGGLQEQF

clone size: few
V gene: TRBV2
CDR3 protein: ASRGLGHKNTEAF

clone size: NA
V gene: TRBV6-1
CDR3 protein: ASGRDSSYNEQF

clone size: NA
V gene: TRBV13
CDR3 protein: ASSFQGTGELF

clone size: NA
V gene: TRBV5-4
CDR3 protein: ASSRGGGSYNEQF

clone size: NA
V gene: TRBV29-1
CDR3 protein: SVEDSGGTSYEQY

clone size: few
V gene: TRBV30
CDR3 protein: AHEGANNYGYT

clone size: once
V gene: TRBV5-4
CDR3 protein: ASSLAGTRSVETQY

clone size: few
V gene: TRBV6-6
CDR3 protein: ASSTGAEGYT

clone size: NA
V gene: TRBV4-3
CDR3 protein: ASSPIRGNSYEQY

clone size: many
V gene: TRBV21-1
CDR3 protein: ASGQGNYGYT

clone size: NA
V gene: TRBV6-1
CDR3 protein: ASSDRDSTRIINYGYT

clone size: once
V gene: TRBV19
CDR3 protein: ASSINRGRLDRLSTGELF

clone size: NA
V gene: TRBV18
CDR3 protein: ASSLQLAGGETQY

clone size: NA
V gene: TRBV6-4
CDR3 protein: ASSDSNRGRRVTGNTIY

clone size: NA
V gene: TRBV30
CDR3 protein: AWGKQGSDEQF

clone size: NA
V gene: TRBV27
CDR3 protein: ASTPYTDTQY

clone size: NA
V gene: TRBV12-5
CDR3 protein: ASGLETSSRPGEAF

clone size: NA
V gene: TRBV5-4
CDR3 protein: ASSLQGSGSPLH